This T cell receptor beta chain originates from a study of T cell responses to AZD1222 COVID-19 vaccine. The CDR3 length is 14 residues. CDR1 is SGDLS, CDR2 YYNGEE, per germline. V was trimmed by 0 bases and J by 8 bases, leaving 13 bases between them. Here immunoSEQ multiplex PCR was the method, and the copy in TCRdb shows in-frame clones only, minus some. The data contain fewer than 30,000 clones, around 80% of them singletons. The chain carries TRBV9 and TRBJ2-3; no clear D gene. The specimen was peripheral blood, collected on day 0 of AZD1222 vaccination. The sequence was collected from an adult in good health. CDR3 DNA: TGTGCCAGCAGCGTAGGGTGGGCTTCGGGTACGCAGTATTTT. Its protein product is CASSVGWASGTQYF. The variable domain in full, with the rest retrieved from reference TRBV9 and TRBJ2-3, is DSGVTQTPKHLITATGQRVTLRCSPRSGDLSVYWYQQSLDQGLQFLIQYYNGEERAKGNILERFSAQQFPDLHSELNLSSLELGDSALYFCASSVGWASGTQYFGPGTRLTVL.